This TCR beta chain was captured in a study of cytomegalovirus exposure and HLA in healthy donors. Germline V lookup: CDR1 LNHDA, CDR2 SQIVND (reference sequence). The CDR3 is 12 amino acids. After removal of 5 bases from V and 8 bases from J, the junction contained 5 bases not matched to a gene. The PCR used 60 Vbeta and 13 Jbeta primers. The method was immunoSEQ multiplex PCR; TCRdb's version includes in-frame clones alone and lacks a portion of them. The sample totals tens of thousands of clones; its top ten clones hold roughly 2.7%. The sequenced sample was PBMCs. The sequence was collected from a man aged 40-49 years in good health and CMV-seronegative. The V and J genes are TRBV19 and TRBJ1-2; TRBD1 aligns across 7 bases. Here the CDR3 reads CASSAQGRGYTF. CDR3 DNA: TGTGCCAGTAGTGCACAGGGGAGAGGCTACACCTTC.